One and the same sample provided the 15 T cell receptor beta chains below, sequenced in a study of lymphopenia after photon versus proton radiotherapy. Assay: immunoSEQ multiplex PCR; the TCRdb copy retains only in-frame clones and omits some. This sample has 65,000 to 90,000 clones, with just under 95% found just once. The sample was peripheral blood, taken from a patient treated with photon-based radiotherapy. These receptors were obtained from a woman between 40 and 55 years old with cholangiocarcinoma.

The CDR3: CASSPTGTRGNEQFF. The CDR3 DNA follows: TGTGCCAGCAGCCCGACCGGGACTAGGGGGAATGAGCAGTTCTTC. The chain couples TRBV11-2 to TRBJ2-1, with TRBD2 matching 8 bases. The V segment lost 5 bases and the J segment 7 bases; nucleotides outside the gene matches: 10. Germline lookup yields CDR1 SGHAT and CDR2 FQNNGV. This CDR3 spans 15 amino acids.

The rearrangement uses TRBV19 and TRBJ1-5, with D unresolved. The CDR3 covers 12 residues. V gave up 1 base and J gave up 7 bases, with 5 bases separating them. Germline lookup yields CDR1 LNHDA and CDR2 SQIVND (reference sequence). The CDR3 DNA follows: TGTGCCAGTAGTATAGGGGGACAGCCCCAGCATTTT. Translated: CASSIGGQPQHF.

This rearrangement joins TRBV5-1 to TRBJ1-2; weak D call: TRBD1 (5 bases). Trimming shortened V by 4 bases and J by 8 bases, and 12 bases separated the two germline ends. The CDR3 sequence is 12 residues long. Germline V CDR1 and CDR2: SGHRS, YFSETQ. CDR3 in amino acids: CASSEQAEGYTF. The CDR3 DNA sequence: TGCGCCAGCAGCGAACAGGCGGAGGGCTACACCTTC.

This sequence joins TRBV18 and TRBJ1-5; a possible D gene is TRBD1 (5 bases). This CDR3 region has 15 residues. Between the trimmed V and J ends, which lost 6 bases and 5 bases, there was a span of 17 bases. The germline V gene has CDR1 KGHSH and CDR2 LQKENI. CDR3 sequence reads: CASSPLHGTDQPQHF. In nucleotides, the CDR3 is TGTGCCAGCTCCCCGCTTCATGGGACCGATCAGCCCCAGCATTTT. The full variable domain, its missing parts supplied by reference TRBV18 and TRBJ1-5, is NAGVMQNPRHLVRRRGQEARLRCSPMKGHSHVYWYRQLPEEGLKFMVYLQKENIIDESGMPKERFSAEFPKEGPSILRIQQVVRGDSAAYFCASSPLHGTDQPQHFGDGTRLSIL.

This rearrangement joins TRBV7-9 to TRBJ2-5, with D perhaps matching TRBD1 (5 bases). CDR3 length: 15 residues. Germline CDR1 reads SEHNR; CDR2 reads FQNEAQ (reference sequence). V was shortened by 2 bases and J by 2 bases, with 12 bases between the two germline ends. CDR3 in DNA: TGTGCCAGCAGCTTATTTGGCAGGGATCAAGAGACCCAGTACTTC. It encodes CASSLFGRDQETQYF.

This chain connects TRBV19 to TRBJ1-2; no clear D. Germline V gene lookup returns CDR1 LNHDA and CDR2 SQIVND (reference sequence). This CDR3 comprises 15 residues. Trimming removed 1 base at V and 2 bases at J, with 11 bases between. CDR3 loop: CASSIVPGPNYGYTF. CDR3 bases: TGTGCCAGTAGTATAGTGCCCGGACCAAACTATGGCTACACCTTC.

This clone came up a few times. The chain uses TRBV4-3 and TRBJ2-7, with 7 positions matching TRBD2. The CDR3 extends over 16 amino acids. V trimming: 4 bases; J trimming: 0 bases; junction bases outside the gene matches: 9. CDR1 and CDR2 from the germline V gene are LGHNA and YSLEER. CDR3 protein: CASSPDRGGSSYEQYF. The CDR3 coding sequence is TGCGCCAGCAGCCCCGACCGGGGCGGGAGCTCCTACGAGCAGTACTTC.

The rearrangement joins TRBV19 to TRBJ1-1; D call uncertain. The CDR3 has 13 residues. Germline loops: CDR1 LNHDA, CDR2 SQIVND (reference sequence). The V end lost 1 base, the J end lost 1 base, and 4 bases lay between the germline ends. The DNA of the CDR3 is TGTGCCAGTAGTATAGTCCCGAACACTGAAGCTTTCTTT. Its translation: CASSIVPNTEAFF.

The V call is TRBV14, the J call TRBJ2-2; D is unresolved. Germline lookup yields CDR1 SGHDN and CDR2 FVKESK. This CDR3 spans 14 amino acids. V lost 0 bases, J lost 3 bases, and 5 bases lay in between. The CDR3 DNA is TGTGCCAGCAGCCAAGATTGGTACACCGGGGAGCTGTTTTTT. Its protein product is CASSQDWYTGELFF.

The chain combines TRBV6-1 with TRBJ2-5; the D is unclear. The J call may be mistaken, given a closer DNA end match to TRBJ2-7. CDR1 is MNHNS, CDR2 SASEGT, per germline. The CDR3 contains 13 residues. CDR3 DNA: TGTGCCAGCAGTCCCTGGCCTGAATACGAGCAGTACTTC. It specifies CASSPWPEYEQYF.

This chain joins TRBV6-6 and TRBJ2-1; maybe TRBD1 (5 bases). This CDR3 is 14 amino acids long. The germline CDR1 and CDR2 sequences are MNHNY and SVGAGI (reference sequence). Trimming stripped 6 bases from V and 0 bases from J, with 9 bases between. The CDR3 loop is CASRRQISYNEQFF. CDR3 bases: TGTGCCAGCAGACGACAGATCTCCTACAATGAGCAGTTCTTC.

The V call is TRBV28, the J call TRBJ2-7; TRBD1 aligns across 7 bases. CDR1 MDHEN and CDR2 SYDVKM come from the germline V gene. The CDR3 is 14 residues long. The junction had 11 bases not matched to a gene; V was cut back by 7 bases and J by 5 bases. The CDR3 loop is CASTSDRARNEQYF. CDR3 nucleotides: TGTGCCAGCACCTCTGACAGGGCGAGGAACGAGCAGTACTTC.

The chain joins TRBV29-1 to TRBJ2-5; D remains ambiguous. The CDR3 has 13 residues. Trimming removed 3 bases at V and 2 bases at J, with 10 bases between. CDR1 SQVTM and CDR2 ANQGSEA come from the germline V gene. This CDR3 reads CSVDLGLQETQYF. The CDR3 DNA reads as TGCAGCGTTGATTTAGGGTTGCAAGAGACCCAGTACTTC.

The chain is built from TRBV25-1 and TRBJ2-3; D is tentatively TRBD1 or TRBD2 (6 bases each). Trimming removed 7 bases from V and 3 bases from J, with 14 bases in between. Germline assignment: CDR1 MGHDK and CDR2 SYGVNS. This CDR3 is 14 amino acids long. The CDR3 spells CASNPTGGTDTQYF. As DNA, the CDR3 is TGTGCCAGCAACCCGACAGGAGGGACAGATACGCAGTATTTT.

The chain couples TRBV11-2 to TRBJ1-1; D possibly corresponds to TRBD1 (6 bases). V lost 3 bases, J lost 5 bases, and 13 bases lay in between. This CDR3 is built from 14 residues. CDR1 is SGHAT and CDR2 is FQNNGV in the germline V gene. CDR3 sequence (DNA): TGTGCCAGCAGCTTGCCAGGGGTGGGGACTGAAGCTTTCTTT. It encodes CASSLPGVGTEAFF.